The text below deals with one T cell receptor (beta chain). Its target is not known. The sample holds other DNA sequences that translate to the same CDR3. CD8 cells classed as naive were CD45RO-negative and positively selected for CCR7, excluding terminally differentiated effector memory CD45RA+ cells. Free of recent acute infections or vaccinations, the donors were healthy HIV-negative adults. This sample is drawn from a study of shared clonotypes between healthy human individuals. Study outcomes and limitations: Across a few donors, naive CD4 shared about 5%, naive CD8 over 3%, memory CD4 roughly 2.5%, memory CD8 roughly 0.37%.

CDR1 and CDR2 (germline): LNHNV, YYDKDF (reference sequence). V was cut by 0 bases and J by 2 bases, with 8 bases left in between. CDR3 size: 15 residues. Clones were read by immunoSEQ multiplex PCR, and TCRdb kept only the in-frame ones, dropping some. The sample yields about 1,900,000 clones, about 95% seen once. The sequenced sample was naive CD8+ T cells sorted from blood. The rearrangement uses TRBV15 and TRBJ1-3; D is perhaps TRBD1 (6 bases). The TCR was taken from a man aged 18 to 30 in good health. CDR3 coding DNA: TGTGCCACCAGCAGAGATGGGGGGCCTGGAAACACCATATATTTT. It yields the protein CATSRDGGPGNTIYF. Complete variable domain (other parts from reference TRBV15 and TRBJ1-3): DAMVIQNPRYQVTQFGKPVTLSCSQTLNHNVMYWYQQKSSQAPKLLFHYYDKDFNNEADTPDNFQSRRPNTSFCFLDIRSPGLGDTAMYLCATSRDGGPGNTIYFGEGSWLTVV.